Listed here are 18 T cell receptor beta chains from one sample, sequenced in a study of shared clonotypes between healthy human individuals. Generated by immunoSEQ multiplex PCR, the TCRdb table keeps only in-frame clones and is missing some. The sample holds about 2.4 million clones, just over 90% seen once. The sample taken for sequencing was naive CD4+ T cells sorted from blood. Subset indicated: CD45RA+ positively selected. The receptors were sampled from a man aged 18 to 30 in good health.

The chain links TRBV4-2 to TRBJ2-4, with 13 bases matching TRBD2. CDR1 LGHNA and CDR2 YNFKEQ come from the germline V gene. V shed 1 base and J 1 base; nucleotides not matched to a gene: 7. CDR3 length: 19 residues. CDR3: CASSQVGLAGEGAKNIQYF. CDR3 nucleotide sequence: TGTGCCAGCAGCCAAGTCGGACTAGCGGGAGAGGGTGCCAAAAACATTCAGTACTTC.

V gene TRBV4-1 combines with J gene TRBJ1-2; D is unclear. The V end was cut by 3 bases, the J end by 4 bases, with 12 bases between. This CDR3 is built from 14 residues. CDR1 is MGHRA, CDR2 YSYEKL, per germline. This chain's CDR3 is CASSHAVPVYGYTF. In DNA, the CDR3 is TGCGCCAGCAGCCATGCCGTCCCCGTCTATGGCTACACCTTC.

This clone has more than one count but fewer than ten. The CDR3 loop is CAISESLVTQVNQPQHF. The CDR3 nucleotides are TGTGCCATCAGTGAGTCGCTCGTGACTCAAGTTAATCAGCCCCAGCATTTT. The chain links TRBV10-3 to TRBJ1-5; no reliable D call. The CDR3 spans 17 residues. Germline CDR1 ENHRY, CDR2 SYGVKD. Trimming took 0 bases from V and 4 from J, leaving 16 bases between them.

As DNA, the CDR3 is TGTGCCAGCAGCCCGGGGACTAGCGGGAGATCCGAGCAGTACTTC. Residues: CASSPGTSGRSEQYF. The chain combines TRBV9 with TRBJ2-7; 14 nucleotides match TRBD2. The CDR3 sequence is 15 residues long. V was clipped by 4 bases and J by 6 bases; unmatched bases: 6. The germline V gene has CDR1 SGDLS and CDR2 YYNGEE.

The V gene is TRBV7-3, the J gene TRBJ2-2, with D unresolved. Per germline, CDR1 SGHTA and CDR2 FQGTGA. CDR3 length equals 13 residues. The V and J ends lost 4 bases and 5 bases respectively, with 8 bases between them. CDR3 residues: CASSSRKTGELFF. CDR3 nucleotides: TGTGCCAGCAGCTCCCGAAAAACCGGGGAGCTGTTTTTT.

The chain combines TRBV30 with TRBJ1-1; D uncertain. The CDR3 runs to 12 residues. The germline gives CDR1 GTSNPN, CDR2 SVGIG (reference sequence). CDR3 loop: CGGGQENTEAFF. Written as DNA, the CDR3 is TGTGGAGGTGGGCAGGAGAACACTGAAGCTTTCTTT.

In regard to this clone: Other DNA sequences in the same sample also yield this CDR3. J is TRBJ2-1 and V is TRBV30, with 9 bases fitting TRBD2. This CDR3 region has 15 residues. Per germline, CDR1 GTSNPN and CDR2 SVGIG (reference sequence). With V trimmed by 0 bases and J by 4 bases, 4 bases remained unmatched. For the CDR3, the DNA is TGTGCCTGGAGTGTTCTAGCGGGGTCATACAATGAGCAGTTCTTC. It encodes CAWSVLAGSYNEQFF.

This clone has more than one count but fewer than ten. The V call is TRBV6-6, the J call TRBJ1-6; D uncertain. Trimming took off 5 bases at V and 1 base at J, with 9 bases between the two ends. CDR1 is MNHNY, CDR2 SVGAGI, per germline (reference sequence). The CDR3 extends over 15 amino acids. Here the CDR3 DNA reads TGTGCCAGCAGTAGTCCGGCATCCTATAATTCACCCCTCCACTTT. This gives the protein CASSSPASYNSPLHF.

The gene calls are TRBV5-6 and TRBJ2-2; 7 bases are a match to TRBD2. V lost 5 bases to trimming and J lost 0 bases; unmatched junction nucleotides: 4. The CDR3 is 15 amino acids. CDR1 SGHDT and CDR2 YYEEEE come from the germline V gene. Written as DNA, the CDR3 is TGTGCCAGCAGGGTACTAGCGACGAACACCGGGGAGCTGTTTTTT. Amino acid sequence: CASRVLATNTGELFF.

V and J are TRBV30 and TRBJ1-1, with no clear D. Trimming pared 0 bases from V and 10 bases from J, leaving 15 bases between. CDR3 length: 13 residues. CDR1 is GTSNPN and CDR2 is SVGIG in the germline V gene (reference sequence). The CDR3 DNA is TGTGCCTGGAGTGTATCCGGGTCTGTTGGAGCTTTCTTT. Residues: CAWSVSGSVGAFF.

The gene calls are TRBV7-2 and TRBJ2-7; either TRBD1 or TRBD2 may fit D (5 bases each). Trimming pared 5 bases from V and 3 bases from J, leaving 14 bases between. The CDR3 totals 14 residues. Per germline, CDR1 SGHTA and CDR2 FQGNSA. The DNA for the CDR3 is TGTGCCAGCAGCACGGGACGGGGTCACTACGAGCAGTACTTC. Translating gives CASSTGRGHYEQYF.

In its sample, this clone was seen a few times. This sequence joins TRBV30 and TRBJ1-4; D remains unclear. Between the trimmed V and J ends, which lost 4 bases and 4 bases, there was a span of 7 bases. CDR1 is GTSNPN, CDR2 SVGIG, per germline (reference sequence). CDR3 length: 12 residues. CDR3 nucleotide sequence: TGTGCCTGGAACACCAATAATGAAAAACTGTTTTTT. It is translated as CAWNTNNEKLFF.

This sequence joins TRBV10-3 and TRBJ2-7; D is unclear. CDR1 and CDR2 (germline): ENHRY, SYGVKD. There are 18 residues in the CDR3. V shed 0 bases and J shed 1 base, with 19 bases lying between them. For the CDR3, the DNA is TGTGCCATCAGTGAGTCGTATAACACTCAATCATCGTCCTACGAGCAGTACTTC. As protein: CAISESYNTQSSSYEQYF.

The rearrangement uses TRBV2 and TRBJ1-6, with D hard to call. Trimming stripped 7 bases from V and 7 bases from J, with 17 bases between. CDR3 length: 15 residues. Germline V gene lookup returns CDR1 SNHLY and CDR2 FYNNEI. Here the CDR3 reads CASTFEAPGNSPLHF. DNA for the CDR3: TGTGCCAGCACCTTCGAGGCTCCTGGGAATTCACCCCTCCACTTT. Supplemented by reference TRBV2 and TRBJ1-6, the full variable domain reads EPEVTQTPSHQVTQMGQEVILRCVPISNHLYFYWYRQILGQKVEFLVSFYNNEISEKSEIFDDQFSVERPDGSNFTLKIRSTKLEDSAMYFCASTFEAPGNSPLHFGNGTRLTVT.

The V gene is TRBV7-8, the J gene TRBJ1-6, with 8 positions matching TRBD1. The CDR3 length is 14 residues. CDR1 is SGHVS, CDR2 FQNEAQ, per germline. J gave up 8 bases and V 5 bases, and 5 bases lay outside the gene matches. The CDR3 loop is CASSQTGDYSPLHF. CDR3 coding DNA: TGTGCCAGCAGCCAGACAGGGGACTATTCACCCCTCCACTTT.

This clone is a singleton in its sample. J is TRBJ1-3 and V is TRBV30; D is unresolved. This CDR3 has 14 residues. V shed 3 bases and J shed 1 base, with 10 bases lying between them. CDR1 and CDR2 from the germline V gene are GTSNPN and SVGIG (reference sequence). CDR3 coding DNA: TGTGCCTGGAGCTCCCGGGGATCTGGAAACACCATATATTTT. Its protein is CAWSSRGSGNTIYF.

V is TRBV6-1 and J is TRBJ1-2, with a weak D call TRBD1 (5 bases). V dropped 4 bases and J dropped 8 bases, with 11 bases sitting between them. CDR1 is MNHNS and CDR2 is SASEGT in the germline V gene. This CDR3 is built from 12 residues. This CDR3 reads CASSVGGYGYTF. In nucleotides, the CDR3 is TGTGCCAGCAGTGTCGGGGGGTACGGCTACACCTTC.

J is TRBJ2-7 and V is TRBV7-9; no clear D. The length of the CDR3 is 14 residues. V was trimmed by 5 bases and J by 0 bases, leaving 11 bases between them. Germline CDR1 SEHNR, CDR2 FQNEAQ (reference sequence). The CDR3 DNA reads TGTGCCAGCAGCCCAAACCGGGCCTCCTACGAGCAGTACTTC. Protein product: CASSPNRASYEQYF.